The 2 T cell receptor beta chains below come from one sample, sequenced in a study of CXCR3-negative and CXCR3-positive naive CD8 T cells. Regarding the study as a whole: Naive CXCR3-positive cells had TRB CDR3s more hydrophobic than those of CXCR3-negative naive cells.

5' RACE that incorporated UMI labels was used to prepare the TRB cDNA libraries. Using the 5' RACE reads, TCRdb records one entry per CDR3 protein without DNA. The table lists under 150,000 distinct CDR3 sequences, with roughly 0.59% in the top ten. Their recognized antigens are unknown. The sequenced material came from naive CXCR3+ CD8+ T cells from blood. Indicated subset: CD45RO-CCR7+CD27+CD95- naive CD8+ T cells expressing CXCR3 (TNR3+). The receptors were sampled from a human donor in good health. Some clones in this sample may be carry-over from other donors' samples.

The chain recombines TRBV5-1 with TRBJ2-1; with no DNA, the TCRdb D assignment of TRBD1 cannot be verified. Per germline, CDR1 SGHRS and CDR2 YFSETQ. The CDR3 contains 18 residues. The CDR3 is CASSFNGALAADNNEQFF. Together with reference TRBV5-1 and TRBJ2-1, the CDR3 gives the full variable domain: KAGVTQTPRYLIKTRGQQVTLSCSPISGHRSVSWYQQTPGQGLQFLFEYFSETQRNKGNFPGRFSGRQFSNSRSEMNVSTLELGDSALYLCASSFNGALAADNNEQFFGPGTRLTVL.

This chain joins TRBV28 and TRBJ2-3; the TRBD1 assignment by TCRdb is unverifiable without DNA. Germline V gene lookup returns CDR1 MDHEN and CDR2 SYDVKM. The CDR3 is made up of 17 amino acids. CDR3 region: CASSPTTWDGITDTQYF.